The entry below describes one T cell receptor (beta chain). In the PCR, 60 Vbeta and 13 Jbeta primers were used. Repertoires were generated with immunoSEQ multiplex PCR, while TCRdb's copy carries only in-frame clones and drops some. Of approximately 150,000 clones in the sample, roughly 73% were seen once. The germline CDR1 and CDR2 sequences are MNHEY and SVGAGI. V was pared by 6 bases and J by 15 bases, with 8 bases of the junction left unmatched. This CDR3 is 11 amino acids long. The data are from a study of cytomegalovirus exposure and HLA in healthy donors. Study overall: Around 180 million T cells yielded 90 million to 130 million unique TCR beta sequences, as an earlier analysis found.

The source material was PBMCs. This rearrangement joins TRBV6-5 to TRBJ2-1; 7 bases are shared with TRBD2. The origin of this receptor is a man aged 40-55 years in good health and CMV-seronegative. DNA for the CDR3: TGTGCCAGCAGCACCGGGACTAACACGTTCTTC. Translated, it gives CASSTGTNTFF.